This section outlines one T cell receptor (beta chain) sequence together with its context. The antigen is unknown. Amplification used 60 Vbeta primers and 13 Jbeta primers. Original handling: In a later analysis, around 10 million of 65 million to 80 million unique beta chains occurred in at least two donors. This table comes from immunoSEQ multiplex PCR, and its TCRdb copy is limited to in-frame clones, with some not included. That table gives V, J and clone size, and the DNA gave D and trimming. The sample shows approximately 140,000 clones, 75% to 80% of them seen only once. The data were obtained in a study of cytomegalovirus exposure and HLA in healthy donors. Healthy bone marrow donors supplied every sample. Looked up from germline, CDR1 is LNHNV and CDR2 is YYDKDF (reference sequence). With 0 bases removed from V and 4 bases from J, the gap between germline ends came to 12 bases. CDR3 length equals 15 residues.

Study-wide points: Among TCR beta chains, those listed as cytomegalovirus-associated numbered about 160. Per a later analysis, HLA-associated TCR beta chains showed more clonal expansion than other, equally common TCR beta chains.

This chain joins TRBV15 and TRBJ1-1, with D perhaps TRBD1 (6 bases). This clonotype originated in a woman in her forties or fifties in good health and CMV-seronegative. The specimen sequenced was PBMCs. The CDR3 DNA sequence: TGTGCCACCAGCAGAGATAAGCAGGGGATCACTGAAGCTTTCTTT. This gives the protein CATSRDKQGITEAFF.